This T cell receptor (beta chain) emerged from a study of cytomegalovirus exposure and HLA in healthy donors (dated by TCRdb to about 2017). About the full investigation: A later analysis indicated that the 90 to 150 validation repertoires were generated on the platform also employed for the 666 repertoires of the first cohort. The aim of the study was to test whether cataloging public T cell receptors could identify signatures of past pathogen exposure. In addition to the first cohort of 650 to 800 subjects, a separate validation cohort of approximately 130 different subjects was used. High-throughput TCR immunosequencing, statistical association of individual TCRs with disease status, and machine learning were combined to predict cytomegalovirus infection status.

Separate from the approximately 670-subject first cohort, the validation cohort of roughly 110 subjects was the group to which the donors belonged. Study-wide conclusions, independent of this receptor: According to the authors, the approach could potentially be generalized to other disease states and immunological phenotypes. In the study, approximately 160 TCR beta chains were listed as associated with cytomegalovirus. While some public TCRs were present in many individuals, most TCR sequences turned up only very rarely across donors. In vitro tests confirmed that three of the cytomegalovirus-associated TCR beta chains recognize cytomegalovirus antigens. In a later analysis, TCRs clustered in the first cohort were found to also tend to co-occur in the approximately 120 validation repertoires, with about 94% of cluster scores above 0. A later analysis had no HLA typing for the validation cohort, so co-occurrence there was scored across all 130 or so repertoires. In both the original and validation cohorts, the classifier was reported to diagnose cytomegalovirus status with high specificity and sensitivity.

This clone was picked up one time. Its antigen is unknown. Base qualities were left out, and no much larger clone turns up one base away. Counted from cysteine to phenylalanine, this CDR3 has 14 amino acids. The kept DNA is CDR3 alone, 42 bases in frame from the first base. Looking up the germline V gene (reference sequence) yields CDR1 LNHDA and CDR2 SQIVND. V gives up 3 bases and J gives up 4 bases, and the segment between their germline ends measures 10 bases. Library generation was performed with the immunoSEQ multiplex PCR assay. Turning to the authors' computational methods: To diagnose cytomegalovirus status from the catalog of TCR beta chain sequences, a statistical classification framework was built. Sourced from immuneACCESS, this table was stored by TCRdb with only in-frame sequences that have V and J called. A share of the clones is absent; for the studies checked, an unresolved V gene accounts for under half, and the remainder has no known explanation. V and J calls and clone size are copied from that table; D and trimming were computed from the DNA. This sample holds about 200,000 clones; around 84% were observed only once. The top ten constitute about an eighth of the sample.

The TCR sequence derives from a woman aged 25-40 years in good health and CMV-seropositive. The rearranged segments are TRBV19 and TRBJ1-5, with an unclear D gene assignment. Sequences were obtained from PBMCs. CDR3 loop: CASSILADNQPQHF. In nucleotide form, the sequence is TGTGCCAGTAGTATCCTGGCAGATAATCAGCCCCAGCATTTT.